Below, 10 T cell receptor beta chains from the same sample are listed, as sequenced in a study of blood T cell repertoires in COVID-19 (dated by TCRdb to about 2020). The library was prepared using the immunoSEQ multiplex PCR assay. TCRdb obtained this table from immuneACCESS and retained in-frame rearrangements with V and J assigned. These tables miss some clones; where compared with another copy, unresolved V genes account for less than half of the shortfall, and the remainder is unexplained. Here the sample has 250,000 to 400,000 clones; roughly 90% occur a single time. Clones ranked in the top ten supply roughly 2.9% of the sample. The sample taken for sequencing was peripheral blood. These TCRs come from a woman aged 30 to 39 with COVID-19, enrolled during active disease.

The table lists this clone with a few counts. J is TRBJ1-1 and V is TRBV3-1 (or the pseudogene TRBV3-2), with D perhaps matching TRBD1 (5 bases). The germline V gene encodes CDR1 LGHDT and CDR2 YNNKEL (reference sequence). The CDR3 runs to 12 residues. The germline V and J ends were trimmed by 1 base and 8 bases, with 8 bases remaining between them. In DNA, the CDR3 is TGTGCCAGCAGCCAAGGTAGGGGCGAAGCTTTCTTT. Translation: CASSQGRGEAFF.

The chain combines TRBV5-4 with TRBJ2-3; a weak D match, TRBD2 (6 bases). CDR3 length equals 16 residues. V dropped 4 bases and J dropped 0 bases, with 15 bases sitting between them. The V gene's germline CDR1 is SGHNT and CDR2 YYREEE (reference sequence). The CDR3, as DNA: TGTGCCAGCAGCCCCATGCGGGACCCTAGCACAGATACGCAGTATTTT. Translation gives CASSPMRDPSTDTQYF. The full variable domain, with the rest looked up from reference TRBV5-4 and TRBJ2-3, is ETGVTQSPTHLIKTRGQQVTLRCSSQSGHNTVSWYQQALGQGPQFIFQYYREEENGRGNFPPRFSGLQFPNYSSELNVNALELDDSALYLCASSPMRDPSTDTQYFGPGTRLTVL.

The chain carries TRBV11-2 and TRBJ1-1; 9 bases align to TRBD1. The CDR3 loop spans 17 amino acids. J lost 3 bases, V lost 5 bases, and 13 bases had no gene match. From germline, CDR1 is SGHAT and CDR2 FQNNGV. This CDR3 is CASSLGTAWTGDTEAFF. The CDR3 DNA sequence: TGTGCCAGCAGCCTGGGAACGGCCTGGACAGGGGACACTGAAGCTTTCTTT.

This chain links TRBV19 with TRBJ1-3, with D uncertain. Germline lookup yields CDR1 LNHDA and CDR2 SQIVND (reference sequence). The CDR3 consists of 12 residues. The V and J ends lost 3 bases and 3 bases respectively, with 3 bases between them. The CDR3 coding sequence is TGTGCCAGTAGTATCCTTGGAAACACCATATATTTT. Amino acid sequence: CASSILGNTIYF.

The chain carries TRBV19 and TRBJ2-7; possibly TRBD2 for D (5 bases). The germline gives CDR1 LNHDA, CDR2 SQIVND (reference sequence). The CDR3 has 14 residues. V dropped 8 bases and J dropped 2 bases, with 16 bases sitting between them. CDR3 loop: CASSSRVTTYEQYF. The CDR3, as DNA: TGTGCCAGTTCTAGTAGGGTGACTACCTACGAGCAGTACTTC.

This sequence joins TRBV6-5 and TRBJ2-1; no firm D call. Germline V CDR1 and CDR2: MNHEY, SVGAGI. V dropped 5 bases and J dropped 5 bases, with 10 bases sitting between them. The CDR3 length is 13 residues. CDR3 DNA sequence: TGTGCCAGCAGTATAAATATTCACAATGAGCAGTTCTTC. This encodes CASSINIHNEQFF.

The chain combines TRBV30 with TRBJ1-4; D unresolved. This CDR3 contains 14 residues. The germline V and J ends were trimmed by 0 bases and 4 bases, with 9 bases remaining between them. Germline CDR1 reads GTSNPN; CDR2 reads SVGIG (reference sequence). Here the CDR3 DNA reads TGTGCCTGGAGTGTTCGGCAGGTTAATGAAAAACTGTTTTTT. Its protein is CAWSVRQVNEKLFF.

The CDR3 coding sequence is TGTGCCAGCAGTGGACAACTGGGACAGGGAGTCACTGAAGCTTTCTTT. Translated: CASSGQLGQGVTEAFF. This chain connects TRBV6-1 to TRBJ1-1, with 9 bases that match TRBD1. The CDR3 has 16 amino acids. From germline, CDR1 is MNHNS and CDR2 SASEGT. The V segment lost 4 bases and the J segment 4 bases; nucleotides outside the gene matches: 10.

The chain carries TRBV3-1 (or the pseudogene TRBV3-2) and TRBJ2-7, with D possibly matching TRBD1 (6 bases). V was clipped by 4 bases and J by 2 bases, with 12 bases between them. Germline CDR1 reads LGHDT; CDR2 reads YNNKEL (reference sequence). This CDR3 region has 14 residues. CDR3 sequence reads: CASSPGPGAYEQYF. CDR3 DNA sequence: TGTGCCAGCAGCCCCGGACCAGGGGCCTACGAGCAGTACTTC.

The chain has TRBV9 and TRBJ1-2; D ambiguous. The CDR3 has 14 residues. V dropped 3 bases and J dropped 2 bases, with 11 bases sitting between them. The germline gives CDR1 SGDLS, CDR2 YYNGEE. The CDR3 is CASSASTVNYGYTF. CDR3 nucleotides: TGTGCCAGCAGCGCATCCACAGTGAACTATGGCTACACCTTC.